The text below deals with one T cell receptor (beta chain). Its antigen is undetermined. The source of the sample is a study of radiation and T cells in renal cell carcinoma. Study-wide points: In blood, top tumor clones expanded by 2 weeks, shrinking by 4. Pretreatment tumor biopsies were lacking, so baseline clonotypes are unknown.

This table comes from immunoSEQ multiplex PCR, and its TCRdb copy is limited to in-frame clones, with some not included. The data contain under 100,000 clones, 80% to 90% of them singletons. The time point here: blood 4 weeks post-SBRT, at nephrectomy. Stated treatment: 15 Gy SBRT to primary tumor, nephrectomy 4 weeks later. Nephrectomy followed 15 Gy stereotactic body radiation by 4 weeks. After SBRT, blood was collected at 2 and 4 weeks, plus baseline. The TCR was taken from a man in his 60s with renal cell carcinoma. This specimen was blood, taken from a patient whose treatment included radiotherapy and nephrectomy.

As DNA, the CDR3 is TGTGCCAGCAGCTTGGGGACTAGCGGGAGGGCCGAGCAGTACTTC. It encodes CASSLGTSGRAEQYF. This chain links TRBV5-4 with TRBJ2-7; 15 bases agree with TRBD2. Losses at the gene ends were 0 bases for V and 6 bases for J; bases not matched to a gene: 1. Germline V gene sequence: CDR1 SGHNT, CDR2 YYREEE (reference sequence). The CDR3 sequence is 15 residues long.